What follows are 21 T cell receptor beta chains derived from one specimen sequenced in a study of T cells in Graves' hyperthyroidism and ophthalmopathy (dated by TCRdb to between 2018 and 2021). The library relied on multiplex PCR. Sequencing took place on an Illumina HiSeq 2000. The TCR beta CDR3 regions were amplified from the RNA transcripts. The first round of RT-PCR for the TCR CDR3 was performed with the HTBI primer set and the Qiagen OneStep RT-PCR kit. TCRdb reprocessed the public reads (quality trimming at Q25 with fastp, clone calling with MiXCR) and kept in-frame beta chains. Every entry covers one CDR3 protein and lists the most common genes and DNA from its rows. The table for this sample lists about 600,000 distinct CDR3 sequences; roughly 16% of them were counted only once. Jointly, the top ten make up 3% to 4% of the sample. Sequencing was carried out using blood. Source of these receptors: a woman aged 40 to 50 with Graves' ophthalmopathy.

Note on this clonotype: This clone may be a read error of a much larger clone one base away. This rearrangement joins TRBV6-1 to TRBJ1-2; 7 bases line up with TRBD1. Trimming cost V 8 bases and J 10 bases; bases outside gene matches: 25. This CDR3 spans 17 amino acids. Germline V CDR1 and CDR2: MNHNS, SASEGT. Written as DNA, the CDR3 is TGTGCCAGCGGTGGGGGGGTCACCGGGACAGTGGGACGTGCCTACACCTTC. This encodes CASGGGVTGTVGRAYTF.

There are a few counts of this clonotype. V is TRBV20-1 and J is TRBJ2-7; D is unresolved. The germline CDR1 and CDR2 sequences are DFQATT and SNEGSKA (reference sequence). V was shortened by 6 bases and J by 3 bases, with 12 bases between the two germline ends. This CDR3 spans 12 amino acids. The CDR3 protein is CSASPQNYEQYF. The CDR3 DNA follows: TGCAGTGCCTCACCACAGAACTACGAGCAGTACTTC.

This clonotype was seen a handful of times. The V gene is TRBV29-1, the J gene TRBJ2-5; 15 bases map to TRBD2. This CDR3 is 15 amino acids long. CDR1 is SQVTM and CDR2 is ANQGSEA in the germline V gene. The junction had 6 bases not matched to a gene; V was cut back by 4 bases and J by 6 bases. CDR3 protein: CSVVGLAGGLKTQYF. The CDR3 coding sequence is TGCAGCGTTGTAGGACTAGCGGGGGGGCTGAAGACCCAGTACTTC.

The chain recombines TRBV20-1 with TRBJ2-5, with D perhaps TRBD2 (6 bases). Looked up from germline, CDR1 is DFQATT and CDR2 is SNEGSKA (reference sequence). V dropped 6 bases and J dropped 2 bases, with 19 bases sitting between them. The CDR3 spans 15 residues. CDR3 in amino acids: CSAWSSEGPQETQYF. The CDR3 DNA reads TGCAGTGCATGGTCGTCGGAGGGGCCTCAAGAGACCCAGTACTTC.

The table lists this clonotype with many counts. This rearrangement joins TRBV14 to TRBJ2-1, with D unclear. Deletions cut 1 base from V and 8 bases from J, with 12 bases between. This CDR3 is 14 amino acids long. Germline V gene lookup returns CDR1 SGHDN and CDR2 FVKESK. The CDR3 nucleotides are TGTGCCAGCAGCCAAGTCCTCGACTCACATGAGCAGTTCTTC. It is translated as CASSQVLDSHEQFF. The entire variable domain, with the rest obtained from reference TRBV14 and TRBJ2-1, is as follows: EAGVTQFPSHSVIEKGQTVTLRCDPISGHDNLYWYRRVMGKEIKFLLHFVKESKQDESGMPNNRFLAERTGGTYSTLKVQPAELEDSGVYFCASSQVLDSHEQFFGPGTRLTVL.

The chain has TRBV30 and TRBJ1-6; D is unresolved. Trimming cost V 3 bases and J 0 bases, with 6 bases left between them. The CDR3 is 14 residues long. The germline V gene encodes CDR1 GTSNPN and CDR2 SVGIG (reference sequence). CDR3 nucleotide sequence: TGTGCCTGGAGATCTGGCTCCTATAATTCACCCCTCCACTTT. Its translation: CAWRSGSYNSPLHF.

This clonotype was observed many times. This sequence joins TRBV2 and TRBJ2-7; D perhaps matches TRBD2 (6 bases). CDR1 SNHLY and CDR2 FYNNEI come from the germline V gene. Trimming took 10 bases from V and 2 from J, leaving 12 bases between them. The length of the CDR3 is 12 residues. This CDR3 is CAMGGQPYEQYF. CDR3 nucleotide sequence: TGTGCCATGGGGGGTCAACCCTACGAGCAGTACTTC.

This clonotype has a handful of counts. The chain joins TRBV20-1 to TRBJ2-4; TRBD2 aligns across 11 bases. The V gene end was trimmed by 1 base and the J gene end by 0 bases; junction bases not matched to a gene: 2. Looked up from germline, CDR1 is DFQATT and CDR2 is SNEGSKA (reference sequence). The CDR3 consists of 16 residues. The CDR3 nucleotides read TGCAGTGCTAGAGTTACTAGCGGGGGAGCCAAAAACATTCAGTACTTC. Residues: CSARVTSGGAKNIQYF.

The chain joins TRBV7-3 to TRBJ2-1, with TRBD1 identical over 7 bases. The CDR3 totals 15 residues. The germline V gene has CDR1 SGHTA and CDR2 FQGTGA. J was trimmed by 8 bases and V by 4 bases; bases with no gene match: 11. For the CDR3, the DNA is TGTGCCAGCAGCTCCGGGACAGATCGTAGCCATGAGCAGTTCTTC. Its protein is CASSSGTDRSHEQFF.

This clonotype was counted ten times or more. The chain carries TRBV20-1 and TRBJ2-7, with D uncertain. CDR3 length: 12 residues. V was clipped by 4 bases and J by 2 bases, with 9 bases between them. CDR1 and CDR2 (germline): DFQATT, SNEGSKA (reference sequence). The CDR3 DNA follows: TGCAGTGCTAAGGTTGCTACCTACGAGCAGTACTTC. Its protein is CSAKVATYEQYF.

This chain connects TRBV11-1 to TRBJ2-7, with TRBD1 identical over 9 bases. The CDR3 spans 15 residues. Germline lookup yields CDR1 SGHAT and CDR2 FQDESV (reference sequence). J was trimmed by 1 base and V by 5 bases; bases with no gene match: 6. Here the CDR3 reads CASSIQGAKSYEQYF. The CDR3 coding sequence is TGTGCCAGCAGCATACAGGGGGCAAAGTCCTACGAGCAGTACTTC. The full variable domain, rest sourced from reference TRBV11-1 and TRBJ2-7, is EAEVAQSPRYKITEKSQAVAFWCDPISGHATLYWYRQILGQGPELLVQFQDESVVDDSQLPKDRFSAERLKGVDSTLKIQPAELGDSAMYLCASSIQGAKSYEQYFGPGTRLTVT.

J is TRBJ1-1 and V is TRBV6-5; perhaps TRBD1 as D (5 bases). The V and J ends lost 0 bases and 0 bases respectively, with 11 bases between them. CDR1 is MNHEY and CDR2 is SVGAGI in the germline V gene. The CDR3 contains 16 residues. The CDR3 region is CASSYSSGLMNTEAFF. CDR3 coding DNA: TGTGCCAGCAGTTACTCGTCAGGGCTTATGAACACTGAAGCTTTCTTT.

The chain links TRBV29-1 to TRBJ2-1; 8 bases line up with TRBD2. CDR3 size: 15 residues. CDR1 is SQVTM and CDR2 is ANQGSEA in the germline V gene. The ends lost 7 bases at V and 2 bases at J; junction bases unmatched: 10. CDR3 bases: TGCAGCGGTACATCCGGGAGGGCCCCCTACAATGAGCAGTTCTTC. This sequence encodes CSGTSGRAPYNEQFF.

The chain is built from TRBV6-5 and TRBJ2-4; D remains ambiguous. With 2 bases removed from V and 11 bases from J, the gap between germline ends came to 7 bases. This CDR3 region has 11 residues. Germline values: CDR1 MNHEY, CDR2 SVGAGI. The CDR3 is CASSYLGFQYF. The DNA for the CDR3 is TGTGCCAGCAGTTACCTAGGATTTCAGTACTTC.

This clonotype has ten or more counts. The genes are TRBV3-1 and TRBJ2-2, with D perhaps matching TRBD1 or TRBD2 (5 bases each). The CDR3 has 13 residues. With 1 base removed from V and 6 bases from J, the gap between germline ends came to 6 bases. Germline CDR1 and CDR2: LGHDT and YNNKEL (reference sequence). This CDR3 is CASSQGGAGELFF. CDR3 nucleotide sequence: TGTGCCAGCAGCCAAGGAGGGGCCGGGGAGCTGTTTTTT.

This clonotype was counted many times. The chain links TRBV20-1 to TRBJ1-5; D perhaps matches TRBD1 (5 bases). This CDR3 is 13 amino acids long. V was trimmed by 3 bases and J by 7 bases, leaving 13 bases between them. Germline V gene lookup returns CDR1 DFQATT and CDR2 SNEGSKA (reference sequence). In DNA form, the CDR3 reads TGCAGTGCTAGGGGGGAAAGGAGCCAGCCCCAGCATTTT. Its protein is CSARGERSQPQHF.

This sequence joins TRBV2 and TRBJ1-5; tentative D call: TRBD1 (6 bases). CDR3 length equals 14 residues. Germline V CDR1 and CDR2: SNHLY, FYNNEI. Trimming cost V 5 bases and J 15 bases, with 23 bases left between them. This CDR3 reads CASSNQGINQGRHF. The CDR3, as DNA: TGTGCCAGCAGTAACCAGGGGATCAATCAGGGTCGGCATTTT.

This clonotype was seen repeatedly, ten times or more. The chain employs TRBV2 and TRBJ2-7; TRBD1 is a possible D gene (6 bases). Germline values: CDR1 SNHLY, CDR2 FYNNEI. Trimming pared 7 bases from V and 2 bases from J, leaving 18 bases between. The length of the CDR3 is 15 residues. In DNA, the CDR3 is TGTGCCAGCACTTTAAGCGAGACAGGAGCCTACGAGCAGTACTTC. The encoded protein is CASTLSETGAYEQYF.

This sequence joins TRBV7-6 and TRBJ2-1; D is perhaps TRBD1 or TRBD2 (6 bases each). Trimming shortened V by 5 bases and J by 6 bases, and 11 bases separated the two germline ends. CDR1 and CDR2 from the germline V gene are SGHVS and FNYEAQ. This CDR3 region has 13 residues. CDR3 amino acids: CASSRGLPNEQFF. CDR3 sequence (DNA): TGTGCCAGCAGCCGGGGGCTTCCCAATGAGCAGTTCTTC. The whole variable domain, remainder taken from reference TRBV7-6 and TRBJ2-1, is GAGVSQSPRYKVTKRGQDVALRCDPISGHVSLYWYRQALGQGPEFLTYFNYEAQQDKSGLPNDRFSAERPEGSISTLTIQRTEQRDSAMYRCASSRGLPNEQFFGPGTRLTVL.

This clonotype was observed a handful of times. The chain employs TRBV7-6 and TRBJ2-7; 11 positions agree with TRBD2. V was pared by 1 base and J by 4 bases, with 15 bases of the junction left unmatched. CDR1 is SGHVS, CDR2 FNYEAQ, per germline. The CDR3 is 19 residues long. Written as DNA, the CDR3 is TGTGCCAGCAGCTTAGTCCCACTGGTTAGCGGGAGGGGCCCGTACGAGCAGTACTTC. Residues: CASSLVPLVSGRGPYEQYF.

This clonotype was detected many times. The rearrangement joins TRBV7-2 to TRBJ2-3; D is ambiguous. The CDR3 is made up of 12 amino acids. V shed 5 bases and J shed 8 bases, with 11 bases lying between them. The germline gives CDR1 SGHTA, CDR2 FQGNSA. The DNA of the CDR3 is TGTGCCAGCAGCCACTACTTGGGTACGCAGTATTTT. Translation: CASSHYLGTQYF.